These T cell receptor beta chains were read from a single sample in a study of human T cells and chemical hapten exposure. TCRdb recomputed calls from the RACE reads with MiXCR, one row per CDR3 protein. Of about 68,000 distinct CDR3 sequences detected, approximately 11% appear once; the ten largest clones hold 5.2%. This material consisted of whole blood, taken in connection with sensitization to the hapten diphenylcyclopropenone (DPC). The receptors shown here come from a woman aged 50 to 60 with alopecia areata. Some clones in this sample may be carry-over from other donors' samples. Both conserved end residues are part of each CDR3. D genes are given only for firm matches. A clone size is listed for some rows: how often the clone was seen (once, few, many), or a class if it is expanded.

V: TRBV30; D: TRBD1; size: .; J: TRBJ1-4; CDR3: CAWSPDRGTNEKLFF; DNA: TGTGCCTGGAGTCCCGACAGGGGGACTAATGAAAAACTGTTTTTT
V: TRBV28; D: TRBD2; size: few; J: TRBJ2-7; CDR3: CASSFQASGLYEQYF; DNA: TGTGCCAGCAGTTTTCAGGCTAGCGGACTCTACGAGCAGTACTTC
V: TRBV7-9; D: TRBD1; size: many; J: TRBJ1-4; CDR3: CASSRQGMDEKLFF; DNA: TGTGCCAGCAGCCGACAGGGAATGGATGAAAAACTGTTTTTT
V: TRBV7-9; D: TRBD2; size: .; J: TRBJ2-1; CDR3: CASSLAGTSGRTEQFF; DNA: TGTGCCAGCAGCTTAGCCGGGACTAGCGGGAGAACTGAGCAGTTCTTC
V: TRBV2; D: .; size: .; J: TRBJ1-5; CDR3: CASSVQFRNQPQHF; DNA: TGTGCCAGCAGTGTACAGTTCCGCAATCAGCCCCAGCATTTT
V: TRBV4-1; D: .; size: few; J: TRBJ2-3; CDR3: CASSQPGPDTQYF; DNA: TGCGCCAGCAGCCAGCCGGGACCAGATACGCAGTATTTT
V: TRBV10-3; D: .; size: few; J: TRBJ2-3; CDR3: CAISEPGERSTDTQYF; DNA: TGTGCCATCAGTGAGCCGGGGGAACGTAGCACAGATACGCAGTATTTT
V: TRBV9; D: .; size: .; J: TRBJ2-7; CDR3: CASSGRANSYEQYF; DNA: TGTGCCAGCAGCGGGAGGGCGAACTCCTACGAGCAGTACTTC
V: TRBV5-8; D: .; size: .; J: TRBJ1-4; CDR3: CASSKDGATNEKLFF; DNA: TGTGCCAGCAGCAAGGACGGGGCAACTAATGAAAAACTGTTTTTT
V: TRBV4-3; D: TRBD1; size: .; J: TRBJ1-1; CDR3: CASSQHRGNTEAFF; DNA: TGCGCCAGCAGCCAACACAGGGGGAACACTGAAGCTTTCTTT